This TCR beta chain stems from a study of Ad26.COV2.S vaccination and SARS-CoV-2 variants. Study context: Donor was in the COV1001 Ad26.COV2.S trial arm. In the study, Ad26.COV2.S was injected intramuscularly once, or twice 56 days apart.

Germline lookup yields CDR1 SGDLS and CDR2 YYNGEE. V lost 3 bases and J 9 bases, leaving 22 bases between the germline ends. The CDR3 is 16 amino acids. Study-wide findings and caveats: Spike-specific CD8+ and CD4+ T cell responses reportedly showed substantial breadth after vaccination. Assessments of TCR breadth and depth may have underestimated the total T cell responses.

Clones were sequenced by immunoSEQ multiplex PCR, and TCRdb holds only the in-frame ones, with some missing. The profile shows fewer than 800,000 clones, 89% of them singletons. With regard to this clone: Its cognate antigen is unknown.

Treatment noted: approximately 18 received Ad26.COV2.S at low or high dose, single or two shots; about 5 received placebo; per-sample allocation not given. Day 63 after the first injection of vaccine or placebo was the sampling time. The gene calls are TRBV9 and TRBJ2-1, with a possible D match to TRBD2 (6 bases). The source was peripheral blood, collected in a trial of Ad26.COV2.S vaccine versus placebo. The source of this sequence is a person aged 18-60 years who received the Ad26.COV2.S COVID-19 vaccine or a placebo. The CDR3 region has the DNA TGTGCCAGCAGCGCCCCCCACGGCGGGGCCCTCGGTGAGCAGTTCTTC. This gives the protein CASSAPHGGALGEQFF.